This T cell receptor (beta chain) derives from a study of blood T cell repertoires in COVID-19. Study in general: Acute-phase and convalescent COVID-19 samples originated in the United States, Italy and Spain.

The V gene's germline CDR1 is MDHEN and CDR2 SYDVKM. V lost 2 bases, J lost 6 bases, and 16 bases lay in between. There are 15 residues in the CDR3. This clone appeared a few times. The study drew participants aged roughly 18 to 95 years from some 25 US areas. Cohort assignment relied on participant-reported clinical history. Per the authors' pipeline: Amplifying reference gene primers gave estimates of nucleated cell counts. Produced via immunoSEQ multiplex PCR; TCRdb's table is partial and in-frame only. V and J calls and clone size are copied from that table; D and trimming were computed from the DNA. Here the sample spans approximately 220,000 clones, about 85% being singletons.

The chain uses TRBV28 and TRBJ1-2; D may be TRBD1 (5 bases). The TCR sequence derives from a middle-aged man who had recovered from COVID-19. The sample comprised PBMCs or T cells enriched from blood (not recorded which). CDR3 sequence (DNA): TGTGCCAGCAGTTTAGGGGGAGGCCGGATAGATGGCTACACCTTC. Its translation is CASSLGGGRIDGYTF.